This T cell receptor beta chain was observed in a study of blood T cell repertoires in COVID-19. About the study: From T cells, B-cell-depleted T cells, or PBMCs came the material, which was cDNA or gDNA.

Profiled with immunoSEQ multiplex PCR; TCRdb holds only in-frame clones, not every one. The repertoire has under 300,000 clones, 80% to 85% of them found once; the top ten carry about 3.2%. CDR1 LNHDA and CDR2 SQIVND come from the germline V gene (reference sequence). V lost 5 bases, J lost 0 bases, and 11 bases lay in between. This CDR3 has 15 amino acids. This clone was seen a few times. The clonotype originates from a woman aged 18-29 years with acute or convalescent COVID-19. This chain joins TRBV19 and TRBJ2-1; D is undetermined. Sequences were obtained from peripheral blood. The CDR3 DNA reads TGTGCCAGTAGTGAGCTAAGCGCCTCCTACAATGAGCAGTTCTTC. This codes for CASSELSASYNEQFF.